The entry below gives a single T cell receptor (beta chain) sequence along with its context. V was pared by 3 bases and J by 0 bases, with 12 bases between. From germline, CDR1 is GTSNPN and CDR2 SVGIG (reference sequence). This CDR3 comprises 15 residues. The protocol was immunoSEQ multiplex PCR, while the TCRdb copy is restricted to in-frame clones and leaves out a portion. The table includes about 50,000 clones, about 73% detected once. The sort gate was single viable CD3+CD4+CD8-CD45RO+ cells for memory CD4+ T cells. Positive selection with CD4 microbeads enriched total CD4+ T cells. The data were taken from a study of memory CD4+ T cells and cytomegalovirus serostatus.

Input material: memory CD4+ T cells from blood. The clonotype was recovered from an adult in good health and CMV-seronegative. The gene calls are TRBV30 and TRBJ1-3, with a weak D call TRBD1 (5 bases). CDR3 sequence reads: CAWSLGVGSGNTIYF. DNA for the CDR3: TGTGCCTGGAGCCTGGGGGTAGGCTCTGGAAACACCATATATTTT.